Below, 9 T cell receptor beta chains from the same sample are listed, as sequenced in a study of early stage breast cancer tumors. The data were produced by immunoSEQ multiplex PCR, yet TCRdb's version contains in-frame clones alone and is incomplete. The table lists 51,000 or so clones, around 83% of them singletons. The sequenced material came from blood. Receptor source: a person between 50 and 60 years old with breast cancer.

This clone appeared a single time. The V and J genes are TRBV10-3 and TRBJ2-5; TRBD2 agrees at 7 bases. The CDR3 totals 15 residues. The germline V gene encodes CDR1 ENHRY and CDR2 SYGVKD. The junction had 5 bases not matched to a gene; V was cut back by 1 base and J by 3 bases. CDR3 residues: CAISEFSGGKETQYF. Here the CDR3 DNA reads TGTGCCATCAGTGAGTTTTCCGGGGGGAAAGAGACCCAGTACTTC.

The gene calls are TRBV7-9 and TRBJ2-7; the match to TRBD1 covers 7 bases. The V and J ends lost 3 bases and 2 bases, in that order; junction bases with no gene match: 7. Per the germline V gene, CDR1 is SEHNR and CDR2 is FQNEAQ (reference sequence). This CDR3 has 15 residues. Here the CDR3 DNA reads TGTGCCAGCAGCTTGGGACAGTTACTAACCTACGAGCAGTACTTC. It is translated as CASSLGQLLTYEQYF.

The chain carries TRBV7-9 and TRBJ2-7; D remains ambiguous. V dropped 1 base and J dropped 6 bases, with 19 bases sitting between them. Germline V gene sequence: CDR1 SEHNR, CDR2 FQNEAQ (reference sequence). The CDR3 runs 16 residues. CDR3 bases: TGTGCCAGCAGCTTAGGTTTCTCACCCAGATCCGGCGAGCAGTACTTC. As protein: CASSLGFSPRSGEQYF.

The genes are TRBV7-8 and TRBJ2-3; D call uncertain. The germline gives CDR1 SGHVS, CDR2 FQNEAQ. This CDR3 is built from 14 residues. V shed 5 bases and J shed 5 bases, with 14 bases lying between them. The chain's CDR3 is CASSRAIYKDTQYF. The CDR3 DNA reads TGTGCCAGCAGCAGAGCTATTTACAAAGATACGCAGTATTTT.

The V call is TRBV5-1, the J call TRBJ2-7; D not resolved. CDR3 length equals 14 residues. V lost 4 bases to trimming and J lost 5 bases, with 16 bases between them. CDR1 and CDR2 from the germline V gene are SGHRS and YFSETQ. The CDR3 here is CASSRQDLGDEQYF. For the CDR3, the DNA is TGCGCCAGCAGCCGTCAGGACCTTGGGGACGAGCAGTACTTC.

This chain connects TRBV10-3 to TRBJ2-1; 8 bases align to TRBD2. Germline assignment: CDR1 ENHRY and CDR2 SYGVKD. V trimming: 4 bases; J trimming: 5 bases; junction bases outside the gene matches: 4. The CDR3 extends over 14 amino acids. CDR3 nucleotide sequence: TGTGCCATCAGTGCAGCGGGAGCGAACAATGAGCAGTTCTTC. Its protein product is CAISAAGANNEQFF.

The CDR3 DNA follows: TGTGCCAGTAGTATGAGCTTGGGACAGGCGGCTCAGCCCCAGCATTTT. It codes for CASSMSLGQAAQPQHF. The V gene is TRBV19, the J gene TRBJ1-5, with TRBD1 matching 8 bases. Trimming at V came to 3 bases and at J to 6 bases, leaving 10 bases not matched to a gene. Germline values: CDR1 LNHDA, CDR2 SQIVND (reference sequence). This CDR3 contains 16 residues.

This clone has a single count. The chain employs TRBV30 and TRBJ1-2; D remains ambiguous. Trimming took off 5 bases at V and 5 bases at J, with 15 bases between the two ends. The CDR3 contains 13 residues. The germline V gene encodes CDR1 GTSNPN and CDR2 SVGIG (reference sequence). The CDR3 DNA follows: TGTGCCTGGGTCAAAGCAGATATGTATGGCTACACCTTC. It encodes CAWVKADMYGYTF.

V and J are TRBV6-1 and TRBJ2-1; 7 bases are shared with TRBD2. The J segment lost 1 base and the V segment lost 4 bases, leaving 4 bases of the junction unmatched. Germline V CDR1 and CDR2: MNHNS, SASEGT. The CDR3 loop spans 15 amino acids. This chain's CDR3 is CASSAPAGSYNEQFF. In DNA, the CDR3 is TGTGCCAGCAGTGCCCCAGCGGGGTCCTACAATGAGCAGTTCTTC.